The subject of this entry is one T cell receptor (beta chain). Its antigen remains unidentified. Generated by immunoSEQ multiplex PCR, the TCRdb table keeps only in-frame clones and is missing some. The data show 150,000 to 200,000 clones, just over 90% seen once. These data originate in a study of T cell responses to AZD1222 COVID-19 vaccine. About the study: Samples with a second dose at about 4 or about 12 weeks were pooled together. The study's findings and limits: With dominance at 160-218 and 743-854, vaccine-associated CD4 TCRs spanned spike. Only a handful of people who got AZD1222 tested seropositive at baseline.

This CDR3 has 15 residues. V lost 1 base and J lost 6; bases outside the gene matches: 3. Germline V gene lookup returns CDR1 LNHDA and CDR2 SQIVND (reference sequence). The sequencing here drew on peripheral blood, taken on day 0 of AZD1222 vaccination. The receptor was derived from an adult in good health. The chain joins TRBV19 to TRBJ1-5; 10 bases are a match to TRBD1. CDR3 loop: CASSIGGTGVQPQHF. For the CDR3, the DNA is TGTGCCAGTAGTATAGGTGGGACAGGGGTTCAGCCCCAGCATTTT.